What follows are 3 T cell receptor beta chains derived from one specimen sequenced in a study of shared clonotypes between healthy human individuals. The method was immunoSEQ multiplex PCR; TCRdb's version includes in-frame clones alone and lacks a portion of them. Of some 600,000 clones detected, roughly 96% appear once; the ten largest clones hold approximately 0.1%. Naive CD8 cells lacked CD45RO, underwent positive selection for CCR7 and left out terminally differentiated effector memory CD45RA+ cells. Input material: naive CD8+ T cells sorted from blood. These TCRs come from a woman aged 25 to 45 in good health.

The chain joins TRBV19 to TRBJ1-3; D is possibly TRBD1 (5 bases). CDR3 length equals 15 residues. Deletions cut 3 bases from V and 0 bases from J, with 9 bases between. From germline, CDR1 is LNHDA and CDR2 SQIVND (reference sequence). This CDR3 reads CASSMGQFSGNTIYF. In DNA, the CDR3 is TGTGCCAGTAGTATGGGGCAGTTCTCTGGAAACACCATATATTTT.

The V call is TRBV5-8, the J call TRBJ2-2; D perhaps matches TRBD2 (5 bases). The CDR3 length is 18 residues. Germline V gene data show CDR1 as SGHTS and CDR2 as YDEGEE. V was clipped by 2 bases and J by 0 bases, with 17 bases between them. The CDR3 reads CASSFNTYWRANTGELFF. DNA for the CDR3: TGTGCCAGCAGCTTTAATACTTACTGGCGGGCGAACACCGGGGAGCTGTTTTTT.

V usage is TRBV28 and J usage is TRBJ2-5; the match to TRBD2 covers 7 bases. The ends lost 7 bases at V and 5 bases at J; junction bases unmatched: 16. The germline CDR1 and CDR2 sequences are MDHEN and SYDVKM. The CDR3 loop spans 16 amino acids. This CDR3 is CASNELGGTTSETQYF. The CDR3 DNA is TGTGCCAGCAACGAGTTGGGAGGGACGACTTCGGAGACCCAGTACTTC.